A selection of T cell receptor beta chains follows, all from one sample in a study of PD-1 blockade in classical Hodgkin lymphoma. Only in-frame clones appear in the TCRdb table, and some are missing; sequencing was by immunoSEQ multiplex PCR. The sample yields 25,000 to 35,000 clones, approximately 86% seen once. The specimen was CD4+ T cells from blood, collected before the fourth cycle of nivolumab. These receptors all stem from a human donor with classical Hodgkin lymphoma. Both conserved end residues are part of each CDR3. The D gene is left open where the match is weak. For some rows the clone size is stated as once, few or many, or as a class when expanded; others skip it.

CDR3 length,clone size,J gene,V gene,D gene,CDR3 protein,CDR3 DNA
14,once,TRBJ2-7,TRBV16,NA,CASSSRRSGYEQYF,TGTGCCAGCAGCTCGCGTCGGTCCGGGTACGAGCAGTACTTC
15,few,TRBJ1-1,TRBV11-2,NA,CASSPRLDRSTEAFF,TGTGCCAGCAGCCCCCGACTAGATCGTAGCACTGAAGCTTTCTTT
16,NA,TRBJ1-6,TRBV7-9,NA,CASSLGDTFYNSPLHF,TGTGCCAGCAGCTTAGGGGACACCTTCTATAATTCACCCCTCCACTTT
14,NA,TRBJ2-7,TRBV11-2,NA,CASSLGWGDYEQYF,TGTGCCAGCAGCTTAGGATGGGGTGATTACGAGCAGTACTTC
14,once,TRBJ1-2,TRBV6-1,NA,CASSTVFGLYGYTF,TGTGCCAGCAGTACAGTGTTCGGTCTTTATGGCTACACCTTC
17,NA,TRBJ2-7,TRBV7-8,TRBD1,CASSTGQGGGFTGEQYF,TGTGCCAGCAGCACCGGACAGGGTGGGGGGTTTACGGGCGAGCAGTACTTC
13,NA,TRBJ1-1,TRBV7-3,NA,CASSLTAESEAFF,TGTGCCAGCAGCTTAACGGCCGAATCTGAAGCTTTCTTT
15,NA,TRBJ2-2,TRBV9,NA,CASSVGPHGSGELFF,TGTGCCAGCAGCGTAGGGCCCCATGGGAGCGGGGAGCTGTTTTTT
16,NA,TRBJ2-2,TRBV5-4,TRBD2,CASSTRTSGSAGELFF,TGTGCCAGCAGCACACGGACTAGCGGGAGTGCCGGGGAGCTGTTTTTT
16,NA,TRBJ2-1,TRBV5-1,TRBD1,CASSSGTGGPYNEQFF,TGCGCCAGCAGCTCAGGGACAGGGGGCCCCTACAATGAGCAGTTCTTC
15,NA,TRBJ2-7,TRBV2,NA,CASEKGSPESYEQYF,TGTGCCAGCGAAAAAGGTTCTCCGGAGAGCTACGAGCAGTACTTC
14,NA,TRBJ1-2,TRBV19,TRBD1,CASGGQGGGGGYTF,TGTGCCAGTGGGGGACAGGGAGGCGGTGGAGGCTACACCTTC
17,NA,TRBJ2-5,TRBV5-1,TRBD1,CASSLTGTGGFQETQYF,TGCGCCAGCAGCTTGACCGGGACAGGGGGGTTCCAAGAGACCCAGTACTTC
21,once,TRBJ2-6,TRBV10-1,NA,CASSESVWSVRSSSGANVLTF,TGCGCCAGCAGTGAGTCTGTTTGGTCGGTCAGGTCCAGCTCTGGGGCCAACGTCCTGACTTTC
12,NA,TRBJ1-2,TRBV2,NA,CASAPLGSLYTF,TGTGCCAGCGCCCCTCTGGGAAGTCTCTACACCTTC
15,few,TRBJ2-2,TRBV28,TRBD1,CASSWTGWNTGELFF,TGTGCCAGCAGTTGGACAGGTTGGAACACCGGGGAGCTGTTTTTT
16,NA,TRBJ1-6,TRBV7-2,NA,CASRSLGITYNSPLHF,TGTGCCAGCAGATCACTCGGGATTACCTATAATTCACCCCTCCACTTT
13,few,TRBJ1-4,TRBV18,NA,CASSPSDSEKLFF,TGTGCCAGCTCACCATCGGACTCTGAAAAACTGTTTTTT
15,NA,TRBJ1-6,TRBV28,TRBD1,CASRLDRLNNSPLHF,TGTGCCAGCAGGTTGGACAGGCTCAATAATTCACCCCTCCACTTT
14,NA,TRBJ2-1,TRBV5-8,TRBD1,CASSRTGVYNEQFF,TGTGCCAGCAGTCGGACAGGGGTATACAATGAGCAGTTCTTC
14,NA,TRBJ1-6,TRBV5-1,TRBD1,CASSTTGVDSPLHF,TGCGCCAGCAGCACGACAGGGGTGGATTCACCCCTCCACTTT
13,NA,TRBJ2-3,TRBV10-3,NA,CAIGGETTDTQYF,TGTGCCATCGGCGGGGAAACCACAGATACGCAGTATTTT
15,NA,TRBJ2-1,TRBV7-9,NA,CASSRSPEGRGEQFF,TGTGCCAGCAGCCGAAGCCCCGAGGGACGGGGTGAGCAGTTCTTC
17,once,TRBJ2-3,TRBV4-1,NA,CASSQGTGGGGTDTQYF,TGCGCCAGCAGCCAAGGCACAGGGGGGGGAGGCACAGATACGCAGTATTTT
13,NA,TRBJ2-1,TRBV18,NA,CASSPPVGGEQFF,TGTGCCAGCTCACCACCTGTGGGCGGTGAGCAGTTCTTC
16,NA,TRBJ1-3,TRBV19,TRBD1,CASRTLGTVSGNTIYF,TGTGCCAGTAGAACCCTTGGGACAGTCAGTGGAAACACCATATATTTT
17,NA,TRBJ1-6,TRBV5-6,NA,CASSPWGGNSYNSPLHF,TGTGCCAGCAGCCCCTGGGGCGGAAACTCCTATAATTCACCCCTCCACTTT
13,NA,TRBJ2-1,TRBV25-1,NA,CASRESSYNGQFF,TGTGCCAGCAGAGAAAGCTCCTACAATGGGCAGTTCTTC